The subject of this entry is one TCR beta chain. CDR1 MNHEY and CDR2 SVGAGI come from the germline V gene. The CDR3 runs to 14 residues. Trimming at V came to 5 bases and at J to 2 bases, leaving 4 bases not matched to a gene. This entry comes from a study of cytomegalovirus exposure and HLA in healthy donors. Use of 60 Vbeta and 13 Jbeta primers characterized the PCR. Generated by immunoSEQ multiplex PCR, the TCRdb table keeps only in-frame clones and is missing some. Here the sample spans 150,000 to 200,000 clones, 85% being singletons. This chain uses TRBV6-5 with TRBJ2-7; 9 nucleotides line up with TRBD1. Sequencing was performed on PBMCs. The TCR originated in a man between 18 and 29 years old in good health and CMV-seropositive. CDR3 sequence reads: CASSTTGGPYEQYF. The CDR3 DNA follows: TGTGCCAGCAGTACGACAGGGGGTCCCTACGAGCAGTACTTC.